This T cell receptor (beta chain) derives from a study of response to subunit inactivated influenza vaccine. Points on this clonotype: Its cognate antigen is unknown.

Findings of the study overall: Authors suggested that a seasonal influenza vaccination recruits few new T cells each time.

TCRdb redid the calling of the RT-PCR reads with MiXCR, one entry per CDR3 protein. Of roughly 570,000 distinct CDR3 sequences listed, over 10% are singletons. This CDR3 contains 15 residues. Germline CDR1 MNHNS, CDR2 SASEGT. After removal of 7 bases from V and 2 bases from J, the junction contained 10 bases not matched to a gene. The sequence was obtained from a man aged 45 to 65 who received an inactivated influenza vaccine. The chain combines TRBV6-1 with TRBJ2-5; 7 nucleotides align to TRBD2. The specimen was PBMCs from blood, collected 40 to 50 days after vaccination. Here the CDR3 reads CASKREMGGQETQYF. In DNA form, the CDR3 reads TGTGCCAGCAAACGTGAGATGGGGGGGCAAGAGACCCAGTACTTC.